The 22 T cell receptor beta chains given below trace back to one sample, sequenced in a study of shared clonotypes between healthy human individuals. The protocol was immunoSEQ multiplex PCR, while the TCRdb copy is restricted to in-frame clones and leaves out a portion. The repertoire holds a few million clones, with approximately 93% as singletons. The sample taken for sequencing was naive CD4+ T cells from PBMCs. Sample subset: CD45RA+ positively selected. These receptors originate from a young man in good health. Some clones in this sample may be carry-over from other donors' samples.

CDR3: CASTRTGGIYGYTF. CDR3 coding DNA: TGTGCCAGCACCCGGACAGGGGGCATATATGGCTACACCTTC. The chain links TRBV2 to TRBJ1-2; 11 bases align to TRBD1. Unmatched junction bases numbered 6, after V lost 7 bases and J lost 5 bases. CDR3 length: 14 residues. Per germline, CDR1 SNHLY and CDR2 FYNNEI.

The chain couples TRBV11-2 to TRBJ1-6, with D unresolved. CDR3 length: 13 residues. Germline lookup yields CDR1 SGHAT and CDR2 FQNNGV. Trimming stripped 1 base from V and 7 bases from J, with 5 bases between. CDR3 bases: TGTGCCAGCAGCTTAGTGGGGAATTCACCCCTCCACTTT. Translated: CASSLVGNSPLHF.

The chain couples TRBV9 to TRBJ2-3, with D uncertain. CDR3 size: 16 residues. The germline V gene has CDR1 SGDLS and CDR2 YYNGEE. V was clipped by 4 bases and J by 2 bases, with 17 bases between them. CDR3 loop: CASSSVGLSSTDTQYF. For the CDR3, the DNA is TGTGCCAGCAGCTCCGTGGGTTTAAGTTCCACAGATACGCAGTATTTT.

V and J are TRBV20-1 and TRBJ1-5; TRBD1 might be the D (5 bases). V was trimmed by 6 bases and J by 9 bases, leaving 12 bases between them. CDR3 length: 11 residues. Germline CDR1 is DFQATT and CDR2 is SNEGSKA (reference sequence). The CDR3 DNA reads TGCAGTGCCGGTGATCAGGGGCCCCAGCATTTT. Protein product: CSAGDQGPQHF.

This chain uses TRBV7-9 with TRBJ2-6; D may be TRBD2 (6 bases). V was pared by 5 bases and J by 0 bases, with 11 bases between. This CDR3 comprises 16 residues. From germline, CDR1 is SEHNR and CDR2 FQNEAQ (reference sequence). CDR3 loop: CASSAGRRSGANVLTF. In DNA form, the CDR3 reads TGTGCCAGCAGCGCGGGACGCCGCTCTGGGGCCAACGTCCTGACTTTC.

V and J are TRBV4-3 and TRBJ2-5; 9 bases line up with TRBD2. The V gene end was trimmed by 3 bases and the J gene end by 4 bases; junction bases not matched to a gene: 9. From germline, CDR1 is LGHNA and CDR2 YSLEER. The CDR3 is made up of 16 amino acids. The chain's CDR3 is CASSHYLAGVGETQYF. The CDR3 DNA sequence: TGCGCCAGCAGCCACTACTTAGCGGGAGTGGGAGAGACCCAGTACTTC.

V gene TRBV2 combines with J gene TRBJ2-7, with D perhaps matching TRBD2 (7 bases). CDR1 is SNHLY, CDR2 FYNNEI, per germline. The V gene lost 8 bases and the J gene lost 7 bases, with 21 bases spanning the gap. This CDR3 contains 14 residues. The CDR3: CASGFRGRGGEQYF. Here the CDR3 DNA reads TGTGCCAGCGGGTTTAGGGGGAGGGGAGGAGAGCAGTACTTC.

This chain uses TRBV4-2 with TRBJ2-5, with D maybe TRBD2 (5 bases). V was shortened by 4 bases and J by 0 bases, with 12 bases between the two germline ends. Per germline, CDR1 LGHNA and CDR2 YNFKEQ. This CDR3 comprises 15 residues. The DNA of the CDR3 is TGTGCCAGCAGCCCGGAGGCGGGCTACCAAGAGACCCAGTACTTC. Its protein product is CASSPEAGYQETQYF.

V usage is TRBV7-9 and J usage is TRBJ2-1; 7 bases fit TRBD1. The CDR3 covers 14 residues. Trimming removed 5 bases from V and 7 bases from J; junction bases left unmatched: 8. CDR1 is SEHNR and CDR2 is FQNEAQ in the germline V gene (reference sequence). CDR3 bases: TGTGCCAGCAGCCCGGACCTCAGGGGGAATGAGCAGTTCTTC. This sequence encodes CASSPDLRGNEQFF. Full variable domain (rest looked up from reference TRBV7-9 and TRBJ2-1): DTGVSQNPRHKITKRGQNVTFRCDPISEHNRLYWYRQTLGQGPEFLTYFQNEAQLEKSRLLSDRFSAERPKGSFSTLEIQRTEQGDSAMYLCASSPDLRGNEQFFGPGTRLTVL.

This chain joins TRBV9 and TRBJ2-5, with TRBD2 identical over 7 bases. Germline V gene sequence: CDR1 SGDLS, CDR2 YYNGEE. The CDR3 length is 13 residues. Unmatched junction bases numbered 5, after V lost 4 bases and J lost 5 bases. The CDR3 is CASSLGGTETQYF. In nucleotides, the CDR3 is TGTGCCAGCAGCCTGGGAGGGACGGAGACCCAGTACTTC. The full variable domain, rest sourced from reference TRBV9 and TRBJ2-5, is DSGVTQTPKHLITATGQRVTLRCSPRSGDLSVYWYQQSLDQGLQFLIQYYNGEERAKGNILERFSAQQFPDLHSELNLSSLELGDSALYFCASSLGGTETQYFGPGTRLLVL.

V gene TRBV27 combines with J gene TRBJ1-1; D is undetermined. The ends were cut back, 7 bases at V and 4 bases at J, with 16 bases in the middle. Germline lookup yields CDR1 MNHEY and CDR2 SMNVEV (reference sequence). The CDR3 extends over 14 amino acids. CDR3 in DNA: TGTGCCAGCACTCAAACCCCCGAACGCACTGAAGCTTTCTTT. Its protein product is CASTQTPERTEAFF.

This chain links TRBV5-1 with TRBJ1-1; 12 nucleotides agree with TRBD1. There are 19 residues in the CDR3. With 4 bases clipped from V and 2 bases from J, the junction kept 15 bases outside the gene matches. CDR1 and CDR2 (germline): SGHRS, YFSETQ. The CDR3 region is CASSARGTGQGAFNTEAFF. Written as DNA, the CDR3 is TGCGCCAGCAGCGCTCGGGGAACGGGACAGGGGGCCTTTAACACTGAAGCTTTCTTT.

The chain has TRBV27 and TRBJ2-7; D assignment may be TRBD1 or TRBD2 (6 bases each). The length of the CDR3 is 16 residues. In germline, CDR1 is MNHEY, CDR2 SMNVEV (reference sequence). V was cut by 6 bases and J by 4 bases, with 22 bases left in between. In DNA form, the CDR3 reads TGTGCCAGCAGCCGAGGGGGGTTCTCCATGGGTTACGAGCAGTACTTC. It codes for CASSRGGFSMGYEQYF.

The V gene is TRBV7-9, the J gene TRBJ2-2; D ambiguous. CDR1 is SEHNR, CDR2 FQNEAQ, per germline (reference sequence). Trimming took 2 bases from V and 7 from J, leaving 8 bases between them. This CDR3 has 13 amino acids. The CDR3 sequence is CASSLTGDGELFF. The CDR3 DNA follows: TGTGCCAGCAGCTTAACGGGTGACGGGGAGCTGTTTTTT.

A single count supports this clone. J is TRBJ1-2 and V is TRBV5-5; 7 nucleotides line up with TRBD1. V was pared by 3 bases and J by 0 bases, with 8 bases of the junction left unmatched. The CDR3 runs 16 residues. Germline V gives CDR1 SGHKS, CDR2 YYEKEE (reference sequence). CDR3 nucleotides: TGTGCCAGCAGCTGGCGACCGGGACAGACTAACTATGGCTACACCTTC. It specifies CASSWRPGQTNYGYTF.

About this clone: The sample carries other DNA sequences with the same CDR3. The chain uses TRBV19 and TRBJ1-5, with D perhaps TRBD1 (6 bases). Germline loops: CDR1 LNHDA, CDR2 SQIVND (reference sequence). This CDR3 spans 15 amino acids. V was pared by 6 bases and J by 0 bases, with 12 bases between. The CDR3 DNA reads as TGTGCCAGTAGCATCTCAGGGGTTAGCAATCAGCCCCAGCATTTT. Translated: CASSISGVSNQPQHF.

The chain has TRBV4-2 and TRBJ1-3; D is ambiguous. Germline V CDR1 and CDR2: LGHNA, YNFKEQ. The CDR3 spans 16 residues. The V gene lost 0 bases and the J gene lost 0 bases, with 9 bases spanning the gap. CDR3 sequence reads: CASSQEQRSSGNTIYF. The CDR3 DNA sequence: TGTGCCAGCAGCCAAGAACAGAGAAGCTCTGGAAACACCATATATTTT.

J is TRBJ2-2 and V is TRBV4-1, with 9 positions matching TRBD2. The CDR3 covers 17 residues. V trimming: 5 bases; J trimming: 1 base; junction bases outside the gene matches: 8. Germline-derived CDR1 and CDR2 are MGHRA and YSYEKL. CDR3 nucleotides: TGCGCCAGCAGCAAAACCACTAGCGGGCAGAACACCGGGGAGCTGTTTTTT. Translated: CASSKTTSGQNTGELFF.

The chain combines TRBV5-4 with TRBJ2-7; D is unclear. CDR3 length equals 13 residues. Germline V gives CDR1 SGHNT, CDR2 YYREEE (reference sequence). V dropped 5 bases and J dropped 6 bases, with 15 bases sitting between them. CDR3: CASRPEPLPEQYF. DNA of the CDR3: TGTGCCAGCAGGCCGGAACCCCTTCCCGAGCAGTACTTC.

Written as DNA, the CDR3 is TGTGCCAGCAGCCCTCCTCCTGAGGTGGGTTGGGGCGGGAGCCGAAACGAGCAGTACTTC. Translation gives CASSPPPEVGWGGSRNEQYF. The genes are TRBV5-4 and TRBJ2-5; 7 bases line up with TRBD2. The better agreement between TRBJ2-7 and the DNA end casts doubt on the J call. The germline gives CDR1 SGHNT, CDR2 YYREEE (reference sequence). The CDR3 is made up of 20 amino acids.

DNA of the CDR3: TGTGCCAGCAGCGTAGCTCTTTGGACAGGATTCACAGATACGCAGTATTTT. This codes for CASSVALWTGFTDTQYF. The chain carries TRBV9 and TRBJ2-3; 7 nucleotides line up with TRBD1. The CDR3 sequence is 17 residues long. Germline-derived CDR1 and CDR2 are SGDLS and YYNGEE. J was trimmed by 2 bases and V by 0 bases; bases with no gene match: 9.

The chain couples TRBV5-6 to TRBJ2-2; 11 bases match TRBD2. The V gene's germline CDR1 is SGHDT and CDR2 YYEEEE. The CDR3 is made up of 17 amino acids. J lost 4 bases, V lost 5 bases, and 10 bases had no gene match. CDR3: CASRRKPGLAATGELFF. The CDR3 region has the DNA TGTGCCAGCAGGCGAAAACCGGGACTAGCGGCCACCGGGGAGCTGTTTTTT. The complete variable domain, with remaining parts taken from reference TRBV5-6 and TRBJ2-2, reads DAGVTQSPTHLIKTRGQQVTLRCSPKSGHDTVSWYQQALGQGPQFIFQYYEEEERQRGNFPDRFSGHQFPNYSSELNVNALLLGDSALYLCASRRKPGLAATGELFFGEGSRLTVL.